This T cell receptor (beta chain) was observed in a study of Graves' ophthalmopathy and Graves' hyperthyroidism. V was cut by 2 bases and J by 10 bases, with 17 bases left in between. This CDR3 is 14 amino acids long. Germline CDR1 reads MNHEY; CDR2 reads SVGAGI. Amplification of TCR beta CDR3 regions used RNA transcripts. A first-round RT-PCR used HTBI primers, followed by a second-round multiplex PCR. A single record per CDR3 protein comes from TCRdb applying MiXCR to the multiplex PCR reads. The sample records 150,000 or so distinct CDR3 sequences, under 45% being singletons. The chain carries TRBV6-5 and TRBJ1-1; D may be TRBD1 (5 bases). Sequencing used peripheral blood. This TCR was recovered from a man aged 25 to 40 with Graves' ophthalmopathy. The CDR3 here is CASSYVQEGRGAFF. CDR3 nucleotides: TGTGCCAGCAGTTACGTCCAGGAGGGACGTGGAGCTTTCTTT.